This T cell receptor beta chain appears in the sequencing data of a study of blood T cell repertoires in COVID-19. In the study overall: PBMCs, B-cell-depleted T cells, or T cells were the source of the cDNA or gDNA that made up the material.

Germline CDR1 SNHLY, CDR2 FYNNEI. Trimming left V 9 bases short and J 2 bases short, with 16 bases between. There are 14 residues in the CDR3. Authors' methods: Amplifying reference gene primers gave estimates of nucleated cell counts. Assay: immunoSEQ multiplex PCR; the TCRdb copy retains only in-frame clones and omits some. Clonal size and the V and J genes are those of that table, whereas D and trimming came from the DNA. The sample lists approximately 300,000 clones, 70% to 90% occurring once. Cohort placement rested on clinical history that participants reported themselves. Symptom resolution, clearance, or two negative PCRs marked the recovered donors of Cohort 3.

Input material: PBMCs or T cells enriched from blood (not recorded which). The sequence was collected from a woman in her 30s who had recovered from COVID-19. V gene TRBV2 combines with J gene TRBJ1-2; D might be TRBD1 (6 bases). Here the CDR3 DNA reads TGTGCCAGTAGCCCGGGACACTCCAACTATGGCTACACCTTC. This codes for CASSPGHSNYGYTF.